The 18 T cell receptor beta chains below all came from one sample that was sequenced in a study of cytomegalovirus exposure and HLA in healthy donors. Use of 60 Vbeta and 13 Jbeta primers characterized the PCR. Assay: immunoSEQ multiplex PCR; the TCRdb copy retains only in-frame clones and omits some. The sample records 220,000 or so clones, roughly 80% being singletons. The sequenced sample consisted of PBMCs. The receptor set was obtained from a woman in her forties in good health and CMV-seronegative.

As to this clone: At one end, the junction sequence differs from germline, possibly due to a read error. This chain uses TRBV7-3 with TRBJ2-7; 11 bases match TRBD1. The CDR3 loop spans 14 amino acids. Germline assignment: CDR1 SGHTA and CDR2 FQGTGA. The CDR3 here is CASSAGTGGKGPHF. CDR3 DNA: TGTGCCAGCAGCGCCGGGACAGGGGGTAAGGGGCCCCACTTC.

The chain joins TRBV6-4 to TRBJ2-5; 8 positions match TRBD1. Germline V lookup: CDR1 MRHNA, CDR2 SNTAGT. The ends lost 6 bases at V and 1 base at J; junction bases unmatched: 4. The CDR3 length is 14 residues. The CDR3 DNA reads as TGTGCCAGCAGCCCCAGGGGGCCCCAAGAGACCCAGTACTTC. It yields the protein CASSPRGPQETQYF.

V usage is TRBV6-6 and J usage is TRBJ2-6; no clear D. In germline, CDR1 is MNHNY, CDR2 SVGAGI (reference sequence). V dropped 4 bases and J dropped 0 bases, with 7 bases sitting between them. The length of the CDR3 is 15 residues. The CDR3 region is CASSSRSSGANVLTF. The CDR3 nucleotides read TGTGCCAGCAGTTCTCGGTCCTCTGGGGCCAACGTCCTGACTTTC.

The chain has TRBV27 and TRBJ1-3; D is uncertain. The CDR3 has 14 amino acids. V gave up 6 bases and J gave up 0 bases, with 9 bases separating them. Germline V gene sequence: CDR1 MNHEY, CDR2 SMNVEV (reference sequence). The CDR3 DNA reads as TGTGCCAGCAGCCCTATGCCCTCTGGAAACACCATATATTTT. Its translation is CASSPMPSGNTIYF.

This clone was detected a few times. The chain has TRBV27 and TRBJ1-6, with D tentatively TRBD1 (6 bases). The CDR3 totals 14 residues. Trimming shortened V by 3 bases and J by 18 bases, and 21 bases separated the two germline ends. The germline CDR1 and CDR2 sequences are MNHEY and SMNVEV (reference sequence). The CDR3 nucleotides are TGTGCCAGCAGTTTTCGGAGCAATTACAGGGAGACCCACTTT. Protein: CASSFRSNYRETHF.

In the case of this clone: The junction departs from germline at one end; a sequencing error may be responsible. Additional DNA sequences in this sample encode the identical CDR3. The V call is TRBV7-2, the J call TRBJ2-7, with a tentative D call TRBD2 (5 bases). In germline, CDR1 is SGHTA, CDR2 FQGNSA. CDR3 size: 17 residues. The DNA for the CDR3 is TGTGCTAGCAGCTTATGGGGTGGTCCGGGATCCGTCTACGAGCAGTACTTC. Translating it yields CASSLWGGPGSVYEQYF. Variable domain in full (rest from reference TRBV7-2 and TRBJ2-7): GAGVSQSPSNKVTEKGKDVELRCDPISGHTALYWYRQSLGQGLEFLIYFQGNSAPDKSGLPSDRFSAERTGGSVSTLTIQRTQQEDSAVYLCASSLWGGPGSVYEQYFGPGTRLTVT.

In its sample, this clone was seen once. The chain carries TRBV18 and TRBJ1-4, with D possibly TRBD1 on 6 matching bases. In germline, CDR1 is KGHSH, CDR2 LQKENI. This CDR3 is 15 amino acids long. The germline V and J ends were trimmed by 4 bases and 5 bases, with 14 bases remaining between them. CDR3 amino acids: CASSLTGQRNEKLFF. CDR3 nucleotide sequence: TGTGCCAGCTCACTAACTGGACAGAGGAATGAAAAACTGTTTTTT.

This clone was detected only a few times. This sequence joins TRBV19 and TRBJ2-7, with 10 bases matching TRBD2. The CDR3 runs to 14 residues. With 5 bases clipped from V and 5 bases from J, the junction kept 6 bases outside the gene matches. Germline lookup yields CDR1 LNHDA and CDR2 SQIVND (reference sequence). In DNA form, the CDR3 reads TGTGCCAGTAGTGGACTAGCGGAGCACAACGAGCAGTACTTC. Amino acid sequence: CASSGLAEHNEQYF.

The V gene is TRBV4-1, the J gene TRBJ1-1, with 8 bases that match TRBD1. The CDR3 runs 13 residues. Germline V gene lookup returns CDR1 MGHRA and CDR2 YSYEKL. Germline trimming cut 6 bases from V and 3 bases from J; bases unmatched to any gene: 3. DNA of the CDR3: TGCGCCAGCAGAGGACAGGGCGACACTGAAGCTTTCTTT. Residues: CASRGQGDTEAFF.

The chain couples TRBV5-1 to TRBJ2-3; 10 bases line up with TRBD2. Trimming removed 7 bases from V and 1 base from J; junction bases left unmatched: 3. Germline CDR1 SGHRS, CDR2 YFSETQ. The CDR3 is 14 amino acids. CDR3 coding DNA: TGCGCCAGCTGCCTAGCGGGAGGCACAGATACGCAGTATTTT. Translating it yields CASCLAGGTDTQYF.

The genes are TRBV10-3 and TRBJ1-3, with 7 nucleotides matching TRBD1. Germline CDR1 reads ENHRY; CDR2 reads SYGVKD. The V and J ends lost 8 bases and 1 base, in that order; junction bases with no gene match: 5. The CDR3 covers 14 residues. CDR3 in amino acids: CAIGPGGSGNTIYF. CDR3 bases: TGTGCCATCGGGCCAGGGGGGTCTGGAAACACCATATATTTT.

This chain uses TRBV4-1 with TRBJ2-7; 9 bases align to TRBD1. V lost 1 base to trimming and J lost 7 bases; unmatched junction nucleotides: 11. The CDR3 spans 16 residues. Germline V gene lookup returns CDR1 MGHRA and CDR2 YSYEKL. This chain's CDR3 is CASSQGPGTGWGEQYF. As DNA, the CDR3 is TGCGCCAGCAGCCAAGGCCCCGGGACAGGGTGGGGAGAGCAGTACTTC.

This chain links TRBV9 with TRBJ2-3, with a tentative D call TRBD1 (6 bases). V lost 0 bases and J lost 4, with 9 bases in between. Germline CDR1 and CDR2: SGDLS and YYNGEE. The CDR3 sequence is 14 residues long. The CDR3 DNA is TGTGCCAGCAGCGTAGCACAGGGTGCAGATACGCAGTATTTT. It encodes CASSVAQGADTQYF.

The V call is TRBV5-1, the J call TRBJ2-1; 7 bases align to TRBD1. Germline V gives CDR1 SGHRS, CDR2 YFSETQ. This CDR3 is 15 amino acids long. The V and J ends lost 4 bases and 5 bases, in that order; junction bases with no gene match: 9. Here the CDR3 reads CASSPVGTGDNEQFF. As DNA, the CDR3 is TGCGCCAGCAGCCCCGTAGGTACAGGGGACAATGAGCAGTTCTTC.

V usage is TRBV5-1 and J usage is TRBJ2-7; D is possibly TRBD1 (6 bases). Germline CDR1 SGHRS, CDR2 YFSETQ. Trimming cost V 3 bases and J 4 bases, with 14 bases left between them. This CDR3 contains 14 residues. This chain's CDR3 is CASSYPDSNYEQYF. In DNA form, the CDR3 reads TGCGCCAGCAGCTATCCGGACAGCAATTACGAGCAGTACTTC.

This chain uses TRBV5-5 with TRBJ2-5; 7 bases are shared with TRBD2. J gave up 5 bases and V 2 bases, and 3 bases lay outside the gene matches. Germline loops: CDR1 SGHKS, CDR2 YYEKEE (reference sequence). The CDR3 loop spans 13 amino acids. The CDR3 DNA follows: TGTGCCAGCAGCTTCATGGGGGGGGAGACCCAGTACTTC. Translated, it gives CASSFMGGETQYF.

The chain joins TRBV29-1 to TRBJ2-3; unclear D gene. The germline V gene has CDR1 SQVTM and CDR2 ANQGSEA. CDR3 length equals 12 residues. Trimming left V 4 bases short and J 3 bases short, with 8 bases between. The CDR3 protein is CSVGHRTDTQYF. The CDR3 nucleotides read TGCAGCGTTGGTCACAGAACAGATACGCAGTATTTT.

This chain uses TRBV18 with TRBJ2-1, with D possibly matching TRBD1 (6 bases). Trimming took off 5 bases at V and 4 bases at J, with 18 bases between the two ends. Germline V gene lookup returns CDR1 KGHSH and CDR2 LQKENI. The CDR3 consists of 16 residues. The CDR3 DNA follows: TGTGCCAGCTCATCCGACAGGACGGCGATATACAATGAGCAGTTCTTC. It is translated as CASSSDRTAIYNEQFF. Full variable domain (remainder filled in from reference TRBV18 and TRBJ2-1): NAGVMQNPRHLVRRRGQEARLRCSPMKGHSHVYWYRQLPEEGLKFMVYLQKENIIDESGMPKERFSAEFPKEGPSILRIQQVVRGDSAAYFCASSSDRTAIYNEQFFGPGTRLTVL.